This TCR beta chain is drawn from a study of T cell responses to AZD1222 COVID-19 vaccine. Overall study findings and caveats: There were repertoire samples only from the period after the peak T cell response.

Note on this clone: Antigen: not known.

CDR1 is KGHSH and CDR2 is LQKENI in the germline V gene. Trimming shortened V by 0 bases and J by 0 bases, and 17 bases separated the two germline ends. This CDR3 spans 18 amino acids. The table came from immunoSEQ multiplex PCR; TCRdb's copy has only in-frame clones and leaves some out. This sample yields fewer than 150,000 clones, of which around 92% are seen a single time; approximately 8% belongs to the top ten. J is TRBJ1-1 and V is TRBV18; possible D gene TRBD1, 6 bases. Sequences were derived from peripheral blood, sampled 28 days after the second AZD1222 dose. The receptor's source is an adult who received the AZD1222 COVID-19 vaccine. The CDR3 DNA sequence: TGTGCCAGCTCACCACCTAGCGGTACAGGGATCATGAACACTGAAGCTTTCTTT. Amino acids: CASSPPSGTGIMNTEAFF. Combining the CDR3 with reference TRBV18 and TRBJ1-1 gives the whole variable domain NAGVMQNPRHLVRRRGQEARLRCSPMKGHSHVYWYRQLPEEGLKFMVYLQKENIIDESGMPKERFSAEFPKEGPSILRIQQVVRGDSAAYFCASSPPSGTGIMNTEAFFGQGTRLTVV.